This T cell receptor beta chain was observed in a study of CD8 T cell repertoires and HIV-1 epitope variants (dated by TCRdb to about 2020). Looking at the study overall: T cells were stimulated in separate culture wells with each of twenty-five peptides representing autologous and known Gag and Nef epitope variants. Control conditions included a CMV, EBV and flu peptide pool, the Ebola AY9 epitope as negative control, and a no-peptide well. Tested epitopes included three Gag epitope families and Nef HW9 and YT9. T cells were enriched using the EasySep Human T Cell Enrichment Kit and then co-cultured with an equal number of autologous T cell-negative cells acting as antigen-presenting cells. For 10 days the cultures were kept in IMDM with gentamicin, and on days 3 and 7 half of the media was changed with IL-2, IL-7 and IL-15 added. A 1M T cell aliquot was kept as an uncultured baseline condition, separate from the 80 or so T cell cultures. Running each culture condition in triplicate, except for one peptide done in duplicate, gave a total of around 90 T cell cultures. General study outcomes and caveats: Several clonotypes recognized the Nef KF9 family and one the HW9 family, with no responses to the TAALDMSHF plasma variant. The study identified fewer than 10 antigen-specific TCR beta clonotypes, six or seven of which appeared to be cross-reactive for autologous or known escape epitope variants. The assay identified only TCR beta chains and indicated proliferation in response to antigen, without indicating T cell function or cytokine profile.

The EasySep Human CD8+ T Cell Enrichment Kit was used on day 10 to isolate CD8+ T cells from every culture. This clone was observed a single time. Its antigen specificity is not known. Base qualities are missing; no much larger clone stands one base away. TCR beta CDR3 regions were sequenced at survey depth on the immunoSEQ platform. The QIAamp DNA micro kit was used to extract genomic DNA from every cultured and uncultured CD8+ T cell population. For the original study's pipeline: Any sample with under 5,000 productive reads was excluded, and this exclusion removed about 6.5% of the roughly 75 cultures stimulated with HIV peptides. A MANAFEST web app trimmed sequences to CDR3 and removed nonproductive sequences, CDR3s under 5 amino acids, and those not starting C or ending F/W. Antigen-specific clonotypes had to expand in at least 2 of 3 replicates versus no-peptide control at FDR 0.01, only within one epitope family. A specific clonotype also had to show a frequency at least fivefold higher than in wells stimulated with peptides from other epitope families. The clones in this table, taken by TCRdb from immuneACCESS, are in-frame only. Not every clone is retained; where verified, under half of the shortfall comes from an unresolved V gene, and the cause of the rest is unknown. V and J calls and clone size are those listed in that table; D and trimming were worked out from the DNA. Within this sample are a few thousand clones, with about two thirds of them counted one time only. The biggest ten clones account for 40% to 55% of the sample.

The cysteine opens and the phenylalanine closes a CDR3 of 16 amino acids. The entry retains the CDR3 DNA only, 48 bases that are in frame from base 1. Trimming takes 5 bases from V and 0 bases from J, and the germline ends sit 17 bases apart. As encoded in the germline V gene, CDR1 is LGHNA while CDR2 is YNFKEQ. The TCR originated in a male donor with HIV. Recombination connected TRBV4-2 to TRBJ2-7; the D gene is possibly TRBD1, with 5 bases matching. Sequenced: cultured CD8+ T cells derived from PBMCs. This receptor carries the CDR3 CASSLAIQGSSYEQYF. The DNA reads as follows: TGTGCCAGCAGCTTGGCCATCCAGGGTTCCTCCTACGAGCAGTACTTC.